This T cell receptor (beta chain) was sequenced in a study of cytomegalovirus exposure and HLA in healthy donors. Regarding this clone: Its target is not known.

The study ran its PCR with 60 Vbeta and 13 Jbeta primers. Sequencing used immunoSEQ multiplex PCR; TCRdb keeps in-frame clones, though not all of them. Among 100,000 or so clones listed, roughly three quarters were seen once. Study observations and caveats: Investigators reported 150 to 200 TCR beta chains as tied to cytomegalovirus. Later, TCR association rates were found to vary by HLA locus, highest for DRB1 and lowest for HLA-C. The study had only CMV serostatus as immune exposure information.

V was pared by 5 bases and J by 5 bases, with 18 bases between. Germline-derived CDR1 and CDR2 are SGHTA and FQGTGA. This CDR3 has 15 amino acids. J is TRBJ1-1 and V is TRBV7-3; maybe TRBD1 (6 bases). What was sequenced was PBMCs. The source of this sequence is a man in his forties in good health and CMV-seronegative. The CDR3 region is CASSPGGGGQTEAFF. The CDR3 DNA follows: TGTGCCAGCAGCCCGGGAGGTGGCGGACAGACTGAAGCTTTCTTT.